Detailed here is one T cell receptor beta chain. Its antigen remains unidentified. PCR primers comprised 60 Vbeta and 13 Jbeta primers. TCRdb's copy holds only in-frame clones and misses some; the assay was immunoSEQ multiplex PCR. Of roughly 100,000 clones listed, around 68% are singletons. Donors likely had unrecorded immune exposures despite being nominally healthy when sampled. Germline CDR1 SEHNR, CDR2 FQNEAQ (reference sequence). The CDR3 is made up of 16 amino acids. V trimming: 4 bases; J trimming: 3 bases; junction bases outside the gene matches: 5. This sample was taken from a study of cytomegalovirus exposure and HLA in healthy donors. Overall study findings and caveats: The HLA-A and HLA-B alleles of most subjects were reportedly predicted accurately from TCR beta sequences. Judged likely to be a sequencing artifact was a cluster of highly shared sequence variants.

Input material: PBMCs. The V gene is TRBV7-9, the J gene TRBJ2-2; 10 bases are shared with TRBD1. This sequence originates from a human donor in good health. CDR3 nucleotides: TGTGCCAGCAGCTACGACAGGGGGCGCGACACCGGGGAGCTGTTTTTT. Its translation is CASSYDRGRDTGELFF. Looking up the rest from reference TRBV7-9 and TRBJ2-2 gives the full variable domain: DTGVSQNPRHKITKRGQNVTFRCDPISEHNRLYWYRQTLGQGPEFLTYFQNEAQLEKSRLLSDRFSAERPKGSFSTLEIQRTEQGDSAMYLCASSYDRGRDTGELFFGEGSRLTVL.